Below are 20 T cell receptor beta chains sequenced from a single sample in a study of identical twins. TCRdb recomputed calls from the 5' RACE reads with MiXCR, one row per CDR3 protein. The repertoire holds about 240,000 distinct CDR3 sequences, with about 10% as singletons. Sequences were obtained from memory T cells sorted from blood. All receptors come from a man aged 50 or older in good health.

This chain uses TRBV7-3 with TRBJ2-3; D possibly corresponds to TRBD1 (5 bases). V lost 4 bases to trimming and J lost 1 base, with 9 bases between them. The CDR3 extends over 14 amino acids. CDR1 SGHTA and CDR2 FQGTGA come from the germline V gene. CDR3 DNA: TGTGCCAGCAGCTCTGGGGCGGGCACAGATACGCAGTATTTT. Translation: CASSSGAGTDTQYF. Combining the CDR3 with reference TRBV7-3 and TRBJ2-3 gives the whole variable domain GAGVSQTPSNKVTEKGKYVELRCDPISGHTALYWYRQSLGQGPEFLIYFQGTGAADDSGLPNDRFFAVRPEGSVSTLKIQRTERGDSAVYLCASSSGAGTDTQYFGPGTRLTVL.

The V gene is TRBV7-2, the J gene TRBJ2-7; possibly TRBD2 for D (6 bases). V was cut by 2 bases and J by 3 bases, with 14 bases left in between. This CDR3 has 15 amino acids. Germline assignment: CDR1 SGHTA and CDR2 FQGNSA. CDR3 protein: CASSLTTGLIYEQYF. DNA for the CDR3: TGTGCCAGCAGCTTAACGACGGGACTCATCTACGAGCAGTACTTC. Together with reference TRBV7-2 and TRBJ2-7, the CDR3 gives the full variable domain: GAGVSQSPSNKVTEKGKDVELRCDPISGHTALYWYRQSLGQGLEFLIYFQGNSAPDKSGLPSDRFSAERTGGSVSTLTIQRTQQEDSAVYLCASSLTTGLIYEQYFGPGTRLTVT.

The sample holds many counts of this clonotype. The chain is built from TRBV12-3 or TRBV12-4 and TRBJ2-7; no reliable D call. Trimming left V 8 bases short and J 1 base short, with 6 bases between. The CDR3 covers 11 residues. CDR3 loop: CASGMSYEQYF. DNA of the CDR3: TGTGCCAGCGGCATGTCCTACGAGCAGTACTTC.

This clonotype occurred a few times. The chain employs TRBV5-1 and TRBJ2-7; 9 positions agree with TRBD1. Germline V lookup: CDR1 SGHRS, CDR2 YFSETQ. V lost 3 bases and J lost 6; bases outside the gene matches: 10. CDR3 size: 15 residues. The CDR3 is CASSWYSGTGSEQYF. Here the CDR3 DNA reads TGCGCCAGCAGCTGGTACTCCGGGACAGGGAGCGAGCAGTACTTC. Combining the CDR3 with reference TRBV5-1 and TRBJ2-7 gives the whole variable domain KAGVTQTPRYLIKTRGQQVTLSCSPISGHRSVSWYQQTPGQGLQFLFEYFSETQRNKGNFPGRFSGRQFSNSRSEMNVSTLELGDSALYLCASSWYSGTGSEQYFGPGTRLTVT.

The CDR3 DNA is TGTGCCATCCGACGTGGCGTGGCCTACAATGAGCAGTTCTTC. Translating it yields CAIRRGVAYNEQFF. J is TRBJ2-1 and V is TRBV12-3 or TRBV12-4; no definite D call. The CDR3 contains 14 residues. Trimming took 10 bases from V and 2 from J, leaving 15 bases between them.

This clonotype was seen more than once but under ten times. The gene calls are TRBV28 and TRBJ2-7, with 9 bases aligning to TRBD2. The CDR3 is made up of 13 amino acids. Trimming removed 6 bases from V and 9 bases from J; junction bases left unmatched: 9. CDR1 and CDR2 (germline): MDHEN, SYDVKM. The CDR3 coding sequence is TGTGCCAGCAGGGCGGGAGGGCCCGGGTTGCAGTACTTC. Translation: CASRAGGPGLQYF.

At least ten counts were recorded for this clonotype. This chain joins TRBV7-8 and TRBJ2-5; no reliable D call. Trimming cost V 2 bases and J 5 bases, with 9 bases left between them. The CDR3 covers 13 residues. Germline loops: CDR1 SGHVS, CDR2 FQNEAQ. For the CDR3, the DNA is TGTGCCAGCAGCTTACCCCCCTTTGAGACCCAGTACTTC. Encoded protein: CASSLPPFETQYF.

This clonotype has just a few counts. The gene calls are TRBV5-1 and TRBJ2-1; either TRBD1 or TRBD2 may supply D (6 bases each). Trimming stripped 0 bases from V and 11 bases from J, with 21 bases between. The CDR3 consists of 16 residues. Germline CDR1 SGHRS, CDR2 YFSETQ. CDR3 in amino acids: CASSLEGGSRTMKQFF. The CDR3, as DNA: TGCGCCAGCAGCTTGGAGGGGGGCAGTAGAACAATGAAGCAGTTCTTC. The variable domain in full, with the rest retrieved from reference TRBV5-1 and TRBJ2-1, is KAGVTQTPRYLIKTRGQQVTLSCSPISGHRSVSWYQQTPGQGLQFLFEYFSETQRNKGNFPGRFSGRQFSNSRSEMNVSTLELGDSALYLCASSLEGGSRTMKQFFGPGTRLTVL.

This clonotype was picked up many times. The gene calls are TRBV3-1 and TRBJ2-1; TRBD2 aligns across 7 bases. CDR1 LGHDT and CDR2 YNNKEL come from the germline V gene (reference sequence). CDR3 length equals 14 residues. Trimming cost V 6 bases and J 5 bases; bases outside gene matches: 7. The CDR3 sequence is CASRARAGDNEQFF. DNA of the CDR3: TGTGCCAGCAGGGCGAGGGCGGGGGACAATGAGCAGTTCTTC.

The rearrangement joins TRBV20-1 to TRBJ2-7, with 8 nucleotides matching TRBD2. Germline V gene lookup returns CDR1 DFQATT and CDR2 SNEGSKA (reference sequence). The CDR3 contains 17 residues. V shed 3 bases, J shed 2 bases, and the junction held 15 bases outside the gene matches. The CDR3 DNA sequence: TGCAGTGCTAGTTGGGCTAGCGGGCGAGGGTCCCCCTACGAGCAGTACTTC. Its protein product is CSASWASGRGSPYEQYF.

The V and J genes are TRBV5-1 and TRBJ1-4; D uncertain. This CDR3 comprises 16 residues. The V and J ends lost 4 bases and 2 bases respectively, with 15 bases between them. CDR1 and CDR2 from the germline V gene are SGHRS and YFSETQ. CDR3: CASSPGRAATNEKLFF. CDR3 nucleotides: TGCGCCAGCAGCCCCGGAAGGGCAGCTACTAATGAAAAACTGTTTTTT. Combining the CDR3 with reference TRBV5-1 and TRBJ1-4 gives the whole variable domain KAGVTQTPRYLIKTRGQQVTLSCSPISGHRSVSWYQQTPGQGLQFLFEYFSETQRNKGNFPGRFSGRQFSNSRSEMNVSTLELGDSALYLCASSPGRAATNEKLFFGSGTQLSVL.

In this sample, this clonotype turned up many times. The CDR3 nucleotides read TGTGCCAGCAGCAGGCCCGGGACACTTTACGAGCAGTACTTC. Residues: CASSRPGTLYEQYF. The rearrangement links TRBV7-9 to TRBJ2-7; D perhaps matches TRBD1 (6 bases). The CDR3 contains 14 residues. The V gene lost 5 bases and the J gene lost 4 bases, with 15 bases spanning the gap. Looked up from germline, CDR1 is SEHNR and CDR2 is FQNEAQ (reference sequence).

This clonotype was seen at least ten times. This chain uses TRBV4-2 with TRBJ1-2, with 7 bases matching TRBD1. CDR3 length: 14 amino acids. V lost 3 bases, J lost 4 bases, and 5 bases stayed unmatched. CDR1 and CDR2 (germline): LGHNA, YNFKEQ. CDR3 loop: CASSQTGSRYGYTF. CDR3 nucleotide sequence: TGTGCCAGCAGCCAGACAGGGTCTCGCTATGGCTACACCTTC.

This clonotype showed up many times. This chain connects TRBV11-2 to TRBJ1-2; tentatively, D is TRBD1 (6 bases). Germline lookup yields CDR1 SGHAT and CDR2 FQNNGV. V lost 2 bases and J lost 3, with 19 bases in between. The CDR3 contains 17 residues. This chain's CDR3 is CASSLTRWGAGDYGYTF. The CDR3 DNA reads as TGTGCCAGCAGCTTAACTCGTTGGGGGGCGGGGGACTATGGCTACACCTTC.

This clonotype was counted ten times or more. The rearrangement uses TRBV3-1 and TRBJ2-1; D remains ambiguous. The CDR3 sequence is 14 residues long. Per germline, CDR1 LGHDT and CDR2 YNNKEL (reference sequence). Trimming pared 0 bases from V and 4 bases from J, leaving 7 bases between. CDR3 protein: CASSQDVDYNEQFF. DNA of the CDR3: TGTGCCAGCAGCCAAGATGTAGATTACAATGAGCAGTTCTTC.

On this clonotype: Likely a read error: the CDR3 ends without its conserved phenylalanine or tryptophan. J is TRBJ2-3 and V is TRBV7-2; possibly TRBD2 for D (7 bases). V lost 5 bases, J lost 9 bases, and 18 bases lay in between. CDR3 length: 14 amino acids. Looked up from germline, CDR1 is SGHTA and CDR2 is FQGNSA. CDR3: CASSPDRGGDTQYY. DNA for the CDR3: TGTGCCAGCAGCCCTGATAGAGGGGGGGACACGCAGTATTAT.

This clonotype was seen many times. The chain uses TRBV5-5 and TRBJ1-5; possibly TRBD1 for D (5 bases). From germline, CDR1 is SGHKS and CDR2 YYEKEE (reference sequence). The CDR3 contains 15 residues. V was trimmed by 0 bases and J by 2 bases, leaving 9 bases between them. In DNA, the CDR3 is TGTGCCAGCAGCTTGGTCCAGGGACGCAATCAGCCCCAGCATTTT. Translating gives CASSLVQGRNQPQHF.

This clonotype was picked up a small number of times. This chain uses TRBV7-9 with TRBJ2-7; 7 bases agree with TRBD1. J lost 1 base, V lost 5 bases, and 8 bases had no gene match. Germline V gene sequence: CDR1 SEHNR, CDR2 FQNEAQ (reference sequence). The CDR3 is 15 amino acids. CDR3 sequence reads: CASSPGRRGSYEQYF. The CDR3 DNA reads TGTGCCAGCAGCCCCGGGCGCAGGGGGTCCTACGAGCAGTACTTC.

This clonotype was counted many times. Relative to the germline gene, one junction end is altered; a read error may explain this. The V gene is TRBV11-2, the J gene TRBJ1-1, with TRBD1 matching over 7 bases. CDR1 is SGHAT and CDR2 is FQNNGV in the germline V gene. The CDR3 consists of 14 residues. The CDR3 protein is CASSAQGGNSEAFF. The CDR3 DNA reads TGTGCCAGCAGCGCCCAGGGGGGGAACAGTGAAGCTTTCTTT.

This clonotype showed up just a few times. The chain recombines TRBV12-3 or TRBV12-4 with TRBJ1-5; D not certain. Trimming stripped 5 bases from V and 2 bases from J, with 10 bases between. CDR3 length: 14 residues. CDR3 bases: TGTGCCAGCAGTCGCTGGGGAGGCAATCAGCCCCAGCATTTT. Protein sequence: CASSRWGGNQPQHF.